This T cell receptor beta chain was obtained from a study of beta chain features in type 1 diabetes. Trimming removed 4 bases from V and 0 bases from J; junction bases left unmatched: 3. Germline CDR1 MNHNS, CDR2 SASEGT. The CDR3 sequence is 16 residues long. All of the isolated RNA was reverse transcribed, so expressed TCRB transcripts were sequenced. Data came from immunoSEQ multiplex PCR; TCRdb stores just in-frame clones and leaves some out. The sample contains 810,000 or so clones, roughly a sixth of which appear only once. Isolation of CD4+ naive, central memory, regulatory and stem cell-like memory cells was achieved by sorting via CD45RO/CCR7/CD25/CD127/CD95/CD27.

The V and J genes are TRBV6-1 and TRBJ1-4, with 9 bases matching TRBD1. This receptor was obtained from a woman between 18 and 29 years old in good health. The sequenced sample was naive CD4+ T cells from blood. CDR3 sequence reads: CASSGRDRATNEKLFF. CDR3 in DNA: TGTGCCAGCAGTGGCCGGGACAGGGCAACTAATGAAAAACTGTTTTTT.